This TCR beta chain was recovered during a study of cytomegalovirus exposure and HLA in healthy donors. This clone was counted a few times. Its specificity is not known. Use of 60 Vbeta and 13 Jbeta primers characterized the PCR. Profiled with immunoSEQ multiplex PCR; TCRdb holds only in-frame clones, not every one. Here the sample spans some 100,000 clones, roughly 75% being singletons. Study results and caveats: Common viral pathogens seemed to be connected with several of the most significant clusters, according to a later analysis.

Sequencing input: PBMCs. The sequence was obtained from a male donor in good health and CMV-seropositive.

CDR3 bases: TGCGCCAGCAGCCCCGGGACAGGATATTTCGAGCAGTACTTC. As protein: CASSPGTGYFEQYF. V usage is TRBV5-1 and J usage is TRBJ2-7; 8 bases fit TRBD1. With V trimmed by 4 bases and J by 6 bases, 9 bases remained unmatched. Per germline, CDR1 SGHRS and CDR2 YFSETQ. This CDR3 is 14 amino acids long.